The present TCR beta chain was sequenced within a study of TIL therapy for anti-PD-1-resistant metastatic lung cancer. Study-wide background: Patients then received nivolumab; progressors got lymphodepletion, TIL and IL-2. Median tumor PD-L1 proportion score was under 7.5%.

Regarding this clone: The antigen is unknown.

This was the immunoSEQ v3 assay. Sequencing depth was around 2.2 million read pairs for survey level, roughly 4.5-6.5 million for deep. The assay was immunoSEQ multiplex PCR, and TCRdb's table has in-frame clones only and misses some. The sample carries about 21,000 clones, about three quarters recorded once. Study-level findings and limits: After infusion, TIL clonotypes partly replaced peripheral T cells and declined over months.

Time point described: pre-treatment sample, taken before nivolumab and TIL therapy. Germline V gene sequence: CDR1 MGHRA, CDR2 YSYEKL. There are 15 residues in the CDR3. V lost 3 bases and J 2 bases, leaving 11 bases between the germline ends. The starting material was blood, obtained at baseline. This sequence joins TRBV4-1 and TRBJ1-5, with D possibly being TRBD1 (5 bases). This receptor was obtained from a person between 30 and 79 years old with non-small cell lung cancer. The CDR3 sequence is CASSQGGGGNQPQHF. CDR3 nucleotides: TGCGCCAGCAGCCAGGGGGGAGGGGGCAATCAGCCCCAGCATTTT.